The rows below give T cell receptor beta chains drawn from one sample of a study of sequential checkpoint blockade in melanoma. Using immunoSEQ multiplex PCR, the repertoire was profiled, and TCRdb retains in-frame clones only, with some absent. The sample contains 5,300 or so clones, around 80% of which appear only once. Source: CD8+ T cells sorted from blood (inferred from file names), taken from a patient given nivolumab and ipilimumab in sequence. These receptors were obtained from a human donor with melanoma. The CDR3 runs from the conserved cysteine through the conserved F or W. Fields, in order: D gene, clone size, J gene, V gene, CDR3 DNA, CDR3 protein. D genes are given only for firm matches. Expanded clones get a size class; other rows say once, few or many, or leave the size out.

TRBD1	NA	TRBJ2-7	TRBV10-3	TGTGCCATCACCCTGGACAGGGGTTACGAGCAGTACTTC	CAITLDRGYEQYF
TRBD2	once	TRBJ2-5	TRBV19	TGTGCCAGTAGTTCGACGGGACTAGCGAGAGAGACCCAGTACTTC	CASSSTGLARETQYF
TRBD2	NA	TRBJ2-7	TRBV5-4	TGTGCCAGCAGCTCCCCTAGCGGGGGGGTCTACGAGCAGTACTTC	CASSSPSGGVYEQYF
TRBD1	once	TRBJ1-2	TRBV28	TGTGCCAGCAGTTTATTGGGCAGGGGGTTCGACTATGGCTACACCTTC	CASSLLGRGFDYGYTF
TRBD1	NA	TRBJ1-6	TRBV13	TGTGCCAGCAGCTCGACAGGGGAAGGTAATTCACCCCTCCACTTT	CASSSTGEGNSPLHF
TRBD1	NA	TRBJ1-2	TRBV28	TGTGCCAGCAGAGTTCTATATAACCGGGACAGGGTCTCCTATGGCTACACCTTC	CASRVLYNRDRVSYGYTF
NA	NA	TRBJ2-7	TRBV19	TGTGCCAGTAGTATTACACGACGGAGTTACGAGCAGTACTTC	CASSITRRSYEQYF
TRBD1	NA	TRBJ1-2	TRBV5-4	TGTGCCAGCAGCCTCGGACAGGGACTCCCCTATGGCTACACCTTC	CASSLGQGLPYGYTF
NA	NA	TRBJ2-2	TRBV4-2	TGTGCCAGCAGAGGCGGGGCGCCAGCAACCGGGGAGCTGTTTTTT	CASRGGAPATGELFF
NA	NA	TRBJ1-5	TRBV7-9	TGTGCCAGCAGCCCCCAGGGGAACAATCAGCCCCAGCATTTT	CASSPQGNNQPQHF